The T cell receptor beta chain under discussion was sequenced for a study of cytomegalovirus exposure and HLA in healthy donors. Study summary: In an early release, HLA-typed donors contributed tens of millions of unique TCR sequences.

PCR used 60 Vbeta primers and 13 Jbeta primers. The table came from immunoSEQ multiplex PCR; TCRdb's copy has only in-frame clones and leaves some out. There are about 280,000 clones in the sample; 85% to 90% occur only once, and less than 2.5% lies in the top ten. General study points: Reports indicated that the classifier achieved high specificity and sensitivity in diagnosing cytomegalovirus status. Later on, a genetic analysis was performed. It linked a missense variant in DCLRE1C with V- and J-gene trimming of TCR beta. Most of the TCR beta V segments (in an earlier analysis) were productive either about 87% or about 30% of the time.

Germline V gene lookup returns CDR1 MNHNY and CDR2 SVGAGI (reference sequence). V lost 4 bases, J lost 4 bases, and 6 bases stayed unmatched. This CDR3 has 15 amino acids. Notes on this clone: Its antigen is unknown.

The origin of this receptor is a woman under 30 in good health and CMV-seronegative. The rearrangement uses TRBV6-6 and TRBJ2-3, with 9 bases fitting TRBD1. Sequenced input: PBMCs. The DNA for the CDR3 is TGTGCCAGCAGTTCGACAGGGGGGACCCCAGATACGCAGTATTTT. Protein: CASSSTGGTPDTQYF.